Listed here are 32 T cell receptor beta chains from one sample, sequenced in a study of blood T cell repertoires in COVID-19. The table came from immunoSEQ multiplex PCR; TCRdb's copy has only in-frame clones and leaves some out. This sample has a few hundred thousand clones; around four fifths occur once, and the top ten carry roughly 4.5%. The sequenced sample was peripheral blood. These receptors were collected from a man in his sixties who had recovered from COVID-19.

The chain carries TRBV4-2 and TRBJ2-3; 9 nucleotides align to TRBD2. V trimming: 6 bases; J trimming: 6 bases; junction bases outside the gene matches: 4. The CDR3 is 13 amino acids. Germline V gives CDR1 LGHNA, CDR2 YNFKEQ. In nucleotides, the CDR3 is TGTGCCAGCAGGGCTAGCGGGGCCGATACGCAGTATTTT. Amino acids: CASRASGADTQYF.

The rearrangement links TRBV13 to TRBJ2-1, with TRBD2 identical over 9 bases. This CDR3 is 17 amino acids long. With 5 bases clipped from V and 6 bases from J, the junction kept 14 bases outside the gene matches. Germline CDR1 is PRHDT and CDR2 is FYEKMQ (reference sequence). CDR3 sequence (DNA): TGTGCCAGCAGCCGACAACAGAGCGGGAGGATCCCCAATGAGCAGTTCTTC. Translated: CASSRQQSGRIPNEQFF. Full variable domain (rest looked up from reference TRBV13 and TRBJ2-1): AAGVIQSPRHLIKEKRETATLKCYPIPRHDTVYWYQQGPGQDPQFLISFYEKMQSDKGSIPDRFSAQQFSDYHSELNMSSLELGDSALYFCASSRQQSGRIPNEQFFGPGTRLTVL.

V and J are TRBV5-1 and TRBJ1-2; D is possibly TRBD1 (6 bases). CDR3 length: 15 amino acids. V lost 0 bases and J lost 3, with 12 bases in between. CDR1 and CDR2 (germline): SGHRS, YFSETQ. The DNA for the CDR3 is TGCGCCAGCAGCTTGGAAGGGGGGGACTACTATGGCTACACCTTC. Translation: CASSLEGGDYYGYTF.

This sequence joins TRBV11-3 and TRBJ2-5; 9 nucleotides align to TRBD2. CDR3 size: 18 residues. Germline loops: CDR1 SGHNT, CDR2 YENEEA. V was clipped by 7 bases and J by 5 bases; unmatched bases: 20. CDR3 in amino acids: CASTDGTGPGTSTETQYF. In DNA form, the CDR3 reads TGTGCCAGCACCGACGGTACAGGGCCCGGGACTAGCACGGAGACCCAGTACTTC.

The CDR3 loop reads CAWGRQGAINEKLFF. DNA of the CDR3: TGTGCCTGGGGACGACAGGGGGCAATTAATGAAAAACTGTTTTTT. This chain links TRBV30 with TRBJ1-4, with 10 bases that match TRBD1. V gave up 5 bases and J gave up 4 bases; unmatched junction bases: 7. Germline V gives CDR1 GTSNPN, CDR2 SVGIG (reference sequence). This CDR3 comprises 15 residues.

The chain joins TRBV10-1 to TRBJ2-1; D might be TRBD2 (5 bases). Germline loops: CDR1 WNHNN, CDR2 SYGVQD (reference sequence). V was cut by 5 bases and J by 3 bases, with 11 bases left in between. There are 14 residues in the CDR3. CDR3 DNA sequence: TGCGCCAGCAGTAAGGCGGGTGTCTACAATGAGCAGTTCTTC. The encoded protein is CASSKAGVYNEQFF.

This sequence joins TRBV2 and TRBJ2-7, with 7 positions matching TRBD1. The CDR3 loop spans 13 amino acids. Germline CDR1 SNHLY, CDR2 FYNNEI. J was trimmed by 5 bases and V by 8 bases; bases with no gene match: 9. The CDR3 region is CASRTDRVHEQYF. CDR3 DNA: TGTGCCAGCCGAACTGACAGGGTCCACGAGCAGTACTTC.

The chain couples TRBV5-1 to TRBJ1-4; 7 bases map to TRBD1. The V segment lost 2 bases and the J segment 0 bases; nucleotides outside the gene matches: 7. Germline V gene data show CDR1 as SGHRS and CDR2 as YFSETQ. The CDR3 covers 17 residues. In DNA form, the CDR3 reads TGCGCCAGCAGCTTCGTCACAGGGGTTTCAACTAATGAAAAACTGTTTTTT. Translated: CASSFVTGVSTNEKLFF.

The chain recombines TRBV18 with TRBJ2-4; 7 positions match TRBD1. CDR3 size: 18 residues. The V and J ends lost 2 bases and 0 bases, in that order; junction bases with no gene match: 10. Germline loops: CDR1 KGHSH, CDR2 LQKENI. The CDR3 nucleotides are TGTGCCAGCTCACCATTACAGGGGCGAGTTCTAGCCAAAAACATTCAGTACTTC. It is translated as CASSPLQGRVLAKNIQYF.

The rearrangement uses TRBV28 and TRBJ1-1; weak D call: TRBD1 (5 bases). With 1 base removed from V and 10 bases from J, the gap between germline ends came to 7 bases. This CDR3 has 11 amino acids. Germline CDR1 reads MDHEN; CDR2 reads SYDVKM. The CDR3 DNA is TGTGCCAGCAGTTTATCCGGGGGAGCTTTCTTT. Its translation: CASSLSGGAFF.

This chain connects TRBV2 to TRBJ2-5; 12 nucleotides match TRBD1. This CDR3 has 15 amino acids. Germline-derived CDR1 and CDR2 are SNHLY and FYNNEI. Trimming removed 6 bases from V and 0 bases from J; junction bases left unmatched: 2. The CDR3 protein is CASRRDRGHQETQYF. CDR3 nucleotide sequence: TGTGCCAGCAGGAGGGACAGGGGGCACCAAGAGACCCAGTACTTC.

V gene TRBV11-3 combines with J gene TRBJ2-3; TRBD2 matches 7 bases. This CDR3 has 16 amino acids. Trimming took 0 bases from V and 1 from J; bases not matched to a gene: 4. CDR1 is SGHNT and CDR2 is YENEEA in the germline V gene. CDR3: CASSLDLAGGTDTQYF. As DNA, the CDR3 is TGTGCCAGCAGCTTAGATCTGGCGGGGGGCACAGATACGCAGTATTTT.

The CDR3, as DNA: TGTGCCAGCTCAGCGACTAGGACCGCGAACACCGGGGAGCTGTTTTTT. Amino acid sequence: CASSATRTANTGELFF. This chain uses TRBV18 with TRBJ2-2, with D tentatively TRBD2 (6 bases). Germline V gene lookup returns CDR1 KGHSH and CDR2 LQKENI. V lost 5 bases, J lost 0 bases, and 13 bases lay in between. This CDR3 spans 16 amino acids.

V is TRBV7-9 and J is TRBJ2-6, with 7 nucleotides matching TRBD2. Per the germline V gene, CDR1 is SEHNR and CDR2 is FQNEAQ (reference sequence). V was pared by 7 bases and J by 0 bases, with 12 bases of the junction left unmatched. This CDR3 has 18 amino acids. CDR3 amino acids: CASTKPGGISSGANVLTF. The CDR3 nucleotides are TGTGCCAGCACCAAACCCGGGGGGATAAGCTCTGGGGCCAACGTCCTGACTTTC.

This chain links TRBV12-3 or TRBV12-4 with TRBJ2-1; D is uncertain. The CDR3 is made up of 13 amino acids. Trimming took 6 bases from V and 1 from J, leaving 7 bases between them. CDR3: CASSRQSYNEQFF. The CDR3 region has the DNA TGTGCCAGCAGCCGACAATCCTACAATGAGCAGTTCTTC.

This clone was observed once. Other nucleotide sequences in the sample specify the same CDR3. The rearrangement links TRBV7-6 to TRBJ2-2; TRBD2 aligns across 9 bases. V gave up 1 base and J gave up 5 bases; unmatched junction bases: 2. The CDR3 contains 15 residues. The germline gives CDR1 SGHVS, CDR2 FNYEAQ. The CDR3: CASSLGSGRTGELFF. CDR3 nucleotide sequence: TGTGCCAGCAGCTTAGGGAGCGGGAGGACCGGGGAGCTGTTTTTT.

As concerns this clone: The sample contains more than one DNA sequence encoding this CDR3. The chain recombines TRBV18 with TRBJ2-5, with TRBD2 as a possible D gene (6 bases). The length of the CDR3 is 13 residues. Germline V CDR1 and CDR2: KGHSH, LQKENI. V lost 4 bases to trimming and J lost 2 bases, with 8 bases between them. The CDR3 loop reads CASSLGLQETQYF. The CDR3 DNA is TGTGCCAGCTCACTCGGACTACAAGAGACCCAGTACTTC. The complete variable domain, with remaining parts taken from reference TRBV18 and TRBJ2-5, reads NAGVMQNPRHLVRRRGQEARLRCSPMKGHSHVYWYRQLPEEGLKFMVYLQKENIIDESGMPKERFSAEFPKEGPSILRIQQVVRGDSAAYFCASSLGLQETQYFGPGTRLLVL.

The V and J genes are TRBV7-8 and TRBJ2-7; 7 nucleotides line up with TRBD1. Germline V gene lookup returns CDR1 SGHVS and CDR2 FQNEAQ. The V segment lost 3 bases and the J segment 5 bases; nucleotides outside the gene matches: 1. CDR3 length: 12 residues. The CDR3 DNA reads TGTGCCAGCAGCTTCACAGGGGACGAGCAGTACTTC. Its translation: CASSFTGDEQYF.

This chain uses TRBV19 with TRBJ2-1; maybe TRBD1 (7 bases). Trimming left V 8 bases short and J 6 bases short, with 14 bases between. This CDR3 has 13 amino acids. Germline V gene lookup returns CDR1 LNHDA and CDR2 SQIVND (reference sequence). The CDR3 bases are TGTGCCAGTTCCTCGCAGGGGGGCAATGAGCAGTTCTTC. Translation: CASSSQGGNEQFF.

V is TRBV5-4 and J is TRBJ1-4; 8 bases are shared with TRBD1. Per germline, CDR1 SGHNT and CDR2 YYREEE (reference sequence). The CDR3 has 14 amino acids. The trim removed 4 bases at V and 7 bases at J, leaving 6 bases unmatched. CDR3 coding DNA: TGTGCCAGCAGCCAGGGGGCCCTTAGTGAAAAACTGTTTTTT. It codes for CASSQGALSEKLFF.

The chain combines TRBV7-9 with TRBJ2-1; TRBD2 aligns across 11 bases. Germline V lookup: CDR1 SEHNR, CDR2 FQNEAQ (reference sequence). The CDR3 is 14 residues long. Trimming took 9 bases from V and 5 from J; bases not matched to a gene: 6. CDR3 loop: CASRGLADHNEQFF. CDR3 nucleotide sequence: TGTGCCAGTCGGGGACTAGCGGACCACAATGAGCAGTTCTTC.

The chain links TRBV18 to TRBJ2-5; 12 bases map to TRBD2. Germline values: CDR1 KGHSH, CDR2 LQKENI. The CDR3 is 16 amino acids. Trimming removed 1 base from V and 4 bases from J; junction bases left unmatched: 4. The CDR3 region has the DNA TGTGCCAGCTCACCACTGACTAGCGGGGGACGAGAGACCCAGTACTTC. Amino acids: CASSPLTSGGRETQYF. Supplemented by reference TRBV18 and TRBJ2-5, the full variable domain reads NAGVMQNPRHLVRRRGQEARLRCSPMKGHSHVYWYRQLPEEGLKFMVYLQKENIIDESGMPKERFSAEFPKEGPSILRIQQVVRGDSAAYFCASSPLTSGGRETQYFGPGTRLLVL.

The gene calls are TRBV19 and TRBJ1-5, with 8 bases aligning to TRBD1. CDR1 LNHDA and CDR2 SQIVND come from the germline V gene (reference sequence). V dropped 4 bases and J dropped 10; count of bases not matched to a gene: 12. The CDR3 is made up of 15 amino acids. This chain's CDR3 is CASSTMTGALSPQHF. CDR3 sequence (DNA): TGTGCCAGTAGTACAATGACAGGGGCGTTATCTCCCCAGCATTTT.

Only a few counts were recorded for this clone. The J gene is TRBJ1-1, the V gene TRBV27; 9 bases line up with TRBD1. The germline gives CDR1 MNHEY, CDR2 SMNVEV (reference sequence). The CDR3 covers 19 residues. The ends lost 5 bases at V and 7 bases at J; junction bases unmatched: 23. The CDR3 DNA reads TGTGCCAGCAGTGGGTTAGGGGACAGGGTTTTCGTGGGGGTGGGTGAAGCTTTCTTT. Translation gives CASSGLGDRVFVGVGEAFF.

The V and J genes are TRBV6-1 and TRBJ2-7; tentative D call: TRBD1 (5 bases). There are 16 residues in the CDR3. In germline, CDR1 is MNHNS, CDR2 SASEGT. The V end lost 2 bases, the J end lost 7 bases, and 21 bases lay between the germline ends. The CDR3 bases are TGTGCCAGCAGTGAAAATTTCGGCGGACCTCAGGGAGAGCAGTACTTC. This gives the protein CASSENFGGPQGEQYF.

The chain uses TRBV29-1 and TRBJ1-6; TRBD1 is a possible D gene (6 bases). The CDR3 is 14 residues long. Germline V CDR1 and CDR2: SQVTM, ANQGSEA. Trimming shortened V by 4 bases and J by 5 bases, and 12 bases separated the two germline ends. CDR3 bases: TGCAGCGTTGGCGCGGGGGCCCATAATTCACCCCTCCACTTT. It codes for CSVGAGAHNSPLHF.

This clone has just one count. The chain combines TRBV19 with TRBJ1-4, with TRBD1 identical over 7 bases. The junction had 12 bases not matched to a gene; V was cut back by 7 bases and J by 7 bases. This CDR3 contains 15 residues. Germline CDR1 reads LNHDA; CDR2 reads SQIVND (reference sequence). The CDR3 is CASTPSRGRVEKLFF. The CDR3 nucleotides are TGTGCCAGTACCCCTTCGAGGGGGCGGGTTGAAAAACTGTTTTTT. Looking up the rest from reference TRBV19 and TRBJ1-4 gives the full variable domain: DGGITQSPKYLFRKEGQNVTLSCEQNLNHDAMYWYRQDPGQGLRLIYYSQIVNDFQKGDIAEGYSVSREKKESFPLTVTSAQKNPTAFYLCASTPSRGRVEKLFFGSGTQLSVL.

The chain is built from TRBV13 and TRBJ2-2; 7 positions agree with TRBD2. Per germline, CDR1 PRHDT and CDR2 FYEKMQ (reference sequence). This CDR3 is built from 15 residues. Unmatched junction bases numbered 5, after V lost 5 bases and J lost 2 bases. Written as DNA, the CDR3 is TGTGCCAGCAGCACACTAGCGAGTAACACCGGGGAGCTGTTTTTT. This sequence encodes CASSTLASNTGELFF.

The chain is built from TRBV19 and TRBJ2-7; D call uncertain. Germline lookup yields CDR1 LNHDA and CDR2 SQIVND (reference sequence). The CDR3 loop spans 14 amino acids. The germline V and J ends were trimmed by 4 bases and 3 bases, with 13 bases remaining between them. In DNA, the CDR3 is TGTGCCAGTAGTACCCAACTGACTCGCTACGAGCAGTACTTC. The encoded protein is CASSTQLTRYEQYF.

The J gene is TRBJ1-4, the V gene TRBV7-9; D unclear. The CDR3 runs 14 residues. Trimming took off 0 bases at V and 1 base at J, with 3 bases between the two ends. Germline V gene data show CDR1 as SEHNR and CDR2 as FQNEAQ (reference sequence). CDR3 sequence: CASSLAGTNEKLFF. In DNA form, the CDR3 reads TGTGCCAGCAGCTTAGCCGGAACTAATGAAAAACTGTTTTTT.

V usage is TRBV6-4 and J usage is TRBJ1-2, with 7 nucleotides matching TRBD1. Germline CDR1 MRHNA, CDR2 SNTAGT. V lost 6 bases, J lost 7 bases, and 14 bases stayed unmatched. There are 15 residues in the CDR3. In DNA, the CDR3 is TGTGCCAGCAGCCCTGGGACAGACGCCTATGGTGGCTACACCTTC. It translates to CASSPGTDAYGGYTF.

The chain joins TRBV13 to TRBJ2-3; D ambiguous. The CDR3 extends over 15 amino acids. V shed 5 bases and J shed 3 bases, with 15 bases lying between them. Germline loops: CDR1 PRHDT, CDR2 FYEKMQ (reference sequence). As DNA, the CDR3 is TGTGCCAGCAGCCAAAAGGCACAGACAACAGATACGCAGTATTTT. It is translated as CASSQKAQTTDTQYF.